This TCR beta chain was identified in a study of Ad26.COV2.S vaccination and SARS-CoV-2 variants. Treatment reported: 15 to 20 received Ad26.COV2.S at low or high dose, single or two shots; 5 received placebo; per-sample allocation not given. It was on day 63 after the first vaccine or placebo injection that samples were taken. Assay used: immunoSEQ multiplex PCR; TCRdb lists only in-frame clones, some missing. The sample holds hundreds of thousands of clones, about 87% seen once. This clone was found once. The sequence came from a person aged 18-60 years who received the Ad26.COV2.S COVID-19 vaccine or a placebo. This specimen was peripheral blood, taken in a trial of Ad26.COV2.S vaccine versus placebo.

The CDR3 DNA reads as TGCAGTGCTAGTATTGTGGGGACAGGGACGTTGAATCAGCCCCAGCATTTT. Protein product: CSASIVGTGTLNQPQHF. The rearrangement links TRBV20-1 to TRBJ1-5; 9 bases are shared with TRBD1. Germline-derived CDR1 and CDR2 are DFQATT and SNEGSKA (reference sequence). V shed 3 bases and J 4 bases; nucleotides not matched to a gene: 13. The CDR3 covers 17 residues.